This T cell receptor (beta chain) was observed in a study of cytomegalovirus exposure and HLA in healthy donors. Study-wide results and caveats: Sequencing had likely introduced a cluster of highly shared sequence variants as an artifact. Many donors carried some public TCRs, although rarity characterized most TCR sequences.

Germline V gives CDR1 SNHLY, CDR2 FYNNEI. CDR3 size: 15 residues. Trimming at V came to 8 bases and at J to 4 bases, leaving 12 bases not matched to a gene. 60 Vbeta and 13 Jbeta primers were used in PCR. This table comes from immunoSEQ multiplex PCR, and its TCRdb copy is limited to in-frame clones, with some not included. This table has some 140,000 clones, approximately 80% appearing once. Details on this clone: The antigen is not known.

This sequence joins TRBV2 and TRBJ1-2; 8 bases fit TRBD1. Sequences were obtained from PBMCs. The sequence derives from a woman aged 45-59 years in good health and CMV-seropositive. The CDR3 coding sequence is TGTGCCAGCTACACCTCGGGACAGGTGTTCTATGGCTACACCTTC. It specifies CASYTSGQVFYGYTF.